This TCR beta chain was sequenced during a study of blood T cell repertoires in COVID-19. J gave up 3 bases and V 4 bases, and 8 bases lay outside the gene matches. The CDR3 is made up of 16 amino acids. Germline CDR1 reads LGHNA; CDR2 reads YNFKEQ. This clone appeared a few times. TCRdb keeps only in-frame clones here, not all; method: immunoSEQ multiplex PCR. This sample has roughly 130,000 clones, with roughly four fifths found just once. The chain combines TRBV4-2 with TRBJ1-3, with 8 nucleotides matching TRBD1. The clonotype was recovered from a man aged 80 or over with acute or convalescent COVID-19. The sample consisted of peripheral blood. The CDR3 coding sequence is TGTGCCAGCAGCCCAGGACAGGGTTTTTTTGGAAACACCATATATTTT. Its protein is CASSPGQGFFGNTIYF.